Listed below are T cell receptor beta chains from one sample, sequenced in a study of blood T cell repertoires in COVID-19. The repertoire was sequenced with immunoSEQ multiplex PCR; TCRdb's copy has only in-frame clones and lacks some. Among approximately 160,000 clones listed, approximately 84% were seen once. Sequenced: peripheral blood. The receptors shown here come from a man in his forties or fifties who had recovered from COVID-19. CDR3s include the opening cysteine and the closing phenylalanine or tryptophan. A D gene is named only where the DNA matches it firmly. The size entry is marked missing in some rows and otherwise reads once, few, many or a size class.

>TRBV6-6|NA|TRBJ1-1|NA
TGTGCCAGCTGTCGGGGGCTAGAGGAAGTGAACACTGAAGCTTTCTTT
CASCRGLEEVNTEAFF
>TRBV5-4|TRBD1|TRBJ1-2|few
TGTGCCAGCAGCTTGGGGACAGGGATGAGCGGCTACACCTTC
CASSLGTGMSGYTF
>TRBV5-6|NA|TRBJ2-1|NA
TGTGCCAGCAGCTTTAGGGGTTGGTACAATGAGCAGTTCTTC
CASSFRGWYNEQFF
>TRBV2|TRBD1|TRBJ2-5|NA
TGTGCCAGCAGCGCATACGGACAGGGGGGAAACGCGGGAGGATTTGAGACCCAGTACTTC
CASSAYGQGGNAGGFETQYF
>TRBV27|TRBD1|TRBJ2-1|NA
TGTGCCAGCAGTTCAGGGATGGCAGGGGGCAATTCCTACAATGAGCAGTTCTTC
CASSSGMAGGNSYNEQFF
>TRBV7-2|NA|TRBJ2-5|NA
TGTGCCAGCAGCTTAGGCGGTCAAGAGACCCAGTACTTC
CASSLGGQETQYF
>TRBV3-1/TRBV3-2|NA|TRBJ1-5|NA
TGTGCCAGCAGCCAAGGGCGGTCTGATCAGCCCCAGCATTTT
CASSQGRSDQPQHF
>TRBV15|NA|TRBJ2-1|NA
TGTGCCACCAGCATAGGTCCTGGCGGTGAGCAGTTCTTC
CATSIGPGGEQFF
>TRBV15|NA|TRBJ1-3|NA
TGTGCCACCCGAAGCAAGAGCTCTGGAAACACCATATATTTT
CATRSKSSGNTIYF
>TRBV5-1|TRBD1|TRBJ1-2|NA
TGCGCCAGCAGCTTGGAACAGGGGGCGATCTATGGCTACACCTTC
CASSLEQGAIYGYTF
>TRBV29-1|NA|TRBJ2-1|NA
TGCAGCGTTGATCAGGGCTATGAGCAGTTCTTC
CSVDQGYEQFF
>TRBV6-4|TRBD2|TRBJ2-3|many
TGTGCCAGCAGTGGGACTAGCGGGACAGATACGCAGTATTTT
CASSGTSGTDTQYF
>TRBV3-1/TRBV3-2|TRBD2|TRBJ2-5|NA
TGTGCCAGCAGCCACCGGGGGAGCGGGGGGGCTTGGGAGACCCAGTACTTC
CASSHRGSGGAWETQYF
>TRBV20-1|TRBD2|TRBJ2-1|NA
TGCAGTGCTAGTCCCACGGGACTAGCGAGACCAAACAATGAGCAGTTCTTC
CSASPTGLARPNNEQFF
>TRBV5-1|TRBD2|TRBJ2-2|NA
TGCGCCAGCAGCACGCCAACCGGGACTAGCGGGGGCAAAAACACCGGGGAGCTGTTTTTT
CASSTPTGTSGGKNTGELFF
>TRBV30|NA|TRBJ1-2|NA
TGTGCCTGGAGTCAGGGGTATGGCTACACCTTC
CAWSQGYGYTF
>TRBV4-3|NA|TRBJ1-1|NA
TGCGCCAGCAGCCCAACGGGACAACTGAACACTGAAGCTTTCTTT
CASSPTGQLNTEAFF
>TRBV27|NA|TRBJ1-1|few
TGTGCCAGCAGTGACGGGGATCCCGGAACGACTGAAGCTTTCTTT
CASSDGDPGTTEAFF
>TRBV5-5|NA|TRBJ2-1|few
TGTGCCAGCAGCTTTGGGCCGGGGTGGGGGCAGTTCTTC
CASSFGPGWGQFF
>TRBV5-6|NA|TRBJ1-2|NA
TGTGCCAGCAGCTTGGCAATTTTCTATGGCTACACCTTC
CASSLAIFYGYTF
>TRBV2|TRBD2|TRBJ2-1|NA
TGTGCCAGCAGTTATAGCGGGGGGAGCAATGAGCAGTTCTTC
CASSYSGGSNEQFF
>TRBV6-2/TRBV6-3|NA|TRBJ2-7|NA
TGTGCCAGCAGTTACGCAGGGTTCTACGAGCAGTACTTC
CASSYAGFYEQYF
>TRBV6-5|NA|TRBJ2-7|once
TGTGCCAGCAGTTCCCTTGGTCCGGTCGGCGAGCAGTACTTC
CASSSLGPVGEQYF
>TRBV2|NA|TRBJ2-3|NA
TGTGCCAGCAGTTTCTCGAGCCCCACAGATACGCAGTATTTT
CASSFSSPTDTQYF
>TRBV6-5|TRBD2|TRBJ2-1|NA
TGTGCCAGCAGCTGGGGAGGGAATGAGCAGTTCTTC
CASSWGGNEQFF
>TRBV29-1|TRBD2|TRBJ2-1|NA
TGCAGCGTTGGTAGCGGGAGCCATGAGCAGTTCTTC
CSVGSGSHEQFF
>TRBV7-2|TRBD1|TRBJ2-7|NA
TGTGCCAGCAGCTTAGGTTACAGGGGGTACGAGCAGTACTTC
CASSLGYRGYEQYF
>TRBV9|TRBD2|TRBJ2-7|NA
TGTGCCAGCAGCGTCCTCCCAGGGACTAGCGGGAGGGCCTCCGAGCAGTACTTC
CASSVLPGTSGRASEQYF
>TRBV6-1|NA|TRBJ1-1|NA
TGTGCCAGCAGTGAGCAGGTTTATACTGAAGCTTTCTTT
CASSEQVYTEAFF
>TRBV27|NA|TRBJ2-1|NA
TGTGCCAGCAGTGCGCCCCTTGGGGCCCCTAGGGGGAATGAGCAGTTCTTC
CASSAPLGAPRGNEQFF
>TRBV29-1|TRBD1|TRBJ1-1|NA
TGCAGCGTTCCCGGGACAGCTGTCAGTGAAGCTTTCTTT
CSVPGTAVSEAFF
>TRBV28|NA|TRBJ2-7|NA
TGTGCCAGCCGCCAACCAGTACCCTACGAGCAGTACTTC
CASRQPVPYEQYF
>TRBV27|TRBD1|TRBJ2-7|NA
TGTGCCAGCAGTTTCTCGGGACAGTTTGCCTACGAGCAGTACTTC
CASSFSGQFAYEQYF
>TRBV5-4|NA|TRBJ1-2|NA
TGTGCCAGCAGCGACGTAAGGGGCGCAAGTGGGGTTTACACCTTC
CASSDVRGASGVYTF
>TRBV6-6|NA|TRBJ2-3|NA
TGTGCCAGCAGTTCGTTATCAGATACGCAGTATTTT
CASSSLSDTQYF
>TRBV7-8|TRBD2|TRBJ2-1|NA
TGTGCCAGCAGCTCCCCCGAGACTAGCGGGACCAATGAGCAGTTCTTC
CASSSPETSGTNEQFF
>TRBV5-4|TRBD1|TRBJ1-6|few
TGTGCCAGCAGAAATTCCAACCGCGAGGGGGCCCCGGGCCATAATTCACCCCTCCACTTT
CASRNSNREGAPGHNSPLHF
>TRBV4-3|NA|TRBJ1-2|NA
TGCGCCAGCAGCCCTGGAAGGGGCGGATATGGCTATGGCTACACCTTC
CASSPGRGGYGYGYTF
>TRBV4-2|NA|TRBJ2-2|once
TGTGCCAGCAGCCAAGAGTCTCGGGGGTTGGGCGGGGAGCTGTTTTTT
CASSQESRGLGGELFF
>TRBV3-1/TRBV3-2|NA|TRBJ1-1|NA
TGTGCCAGCAGCGCCAGGGTTGGCACTGAAGCTTTCTTT
CASSARVGTEAFF
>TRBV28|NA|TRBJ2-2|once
TGTGCCAGCGGAGGGGGGGTGAGGGCGAACACCGGGGAGCTGTTTTTT
CASGGGVRANTGELFF
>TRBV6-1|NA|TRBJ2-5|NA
TGTGCCAGCAGTGAATCGATGGGGGGGCTCGAGACCCAGTACTTC
CASSESMGGLETQYF
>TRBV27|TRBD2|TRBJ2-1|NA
TGTGCCAGCAGTTTCCCCGGGACTAGCGGATACAATGAGCAGTTCTTC
CASSFPGTSGYNEQFF
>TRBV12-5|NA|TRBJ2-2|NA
TGTGCTAGTGGAGTCGGGGTCACCGGGGAGCTGTTTTTT
CASGVGVTGELFF
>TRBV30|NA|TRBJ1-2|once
TGTGCCTGTCACGGGGGGGGTTTAGATGGCTACACCTTC
CACHGGGLDGYTF
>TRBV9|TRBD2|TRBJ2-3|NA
TGTGCCAGCAGCGTTAGCGGGACACGTTTCACAGATACGCAGTATTTT
CASSVSGTRFTDTQYF
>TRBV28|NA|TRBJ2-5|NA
TGTGCCAGCAGCAAAACACAGGGAATCATGAAGACCCAGTACTTC
CASSKTQGIMKTQYF
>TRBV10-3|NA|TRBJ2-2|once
TGTGCCATCAGTGAATTTCAGGGGACCACCGGGGAGCTGTTTTTT
CAISEFQGTTGELFF
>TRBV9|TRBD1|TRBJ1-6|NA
TGTGCCAGCAGCTCAGCCGGGACAGATGGTTCACCCCTCCACTTT
CASSSAGTDGSPLHF
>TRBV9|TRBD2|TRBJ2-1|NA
TGTGCCAGCAGCGCCTATGAGGGACTAGCGGGAGGAACCTCGGGGGAGCAGTTCTTC
CASSAYEGLAGGTSGEQFF
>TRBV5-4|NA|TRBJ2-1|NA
TGTGCCAGCAGCCCCCCCGGCAATGAGCAGTTCTTC
CASSPPGNEQFF